The 16 T cell receptor beta chains listed next were all sequenced from one sample in a study of tumor-infiltrating lymphocytes in primary liver carcinoma. Each 20-30 mg portion of unsorted bulk tissue served as the source for co-extraction of RNA and DNA. TCR beta cDNA was reverse-transcribed from about 500 ng of total RNA. The reaction used a constant-region primer and ProtoScript II reverse transcriptase. Construction of TCR beta libraries relied on three successive nested multiplex PCR rounds employing slightly modified ARM-PCR. Amplification in the first two PCR rounds was performed using TRBV1-TRBV30 forward primers and a C-beta reverse primer for around 11 cycles each. TCRdb re-derived calls from the multiplex PCR reads in MiXCR, one entry per CDR3 protein. In the table there are roughly 100,000 distinct CDR3 sequences, around two thirds of which are singletons. The sample was liver tumor tissue from sampling region 2. Sample subset: tumor region T2, inferior pole. All receptors come from a woman between 55 and 75 years old with primary liver carcinoma and hepatitis B virus infection.

By its share, this clonotype is medium-sized. This rearrangement joins TRBV11-2 to TRBJ1-1; D is perhaps TRBD1 (5 bases). There are 14 residues in the CDR3. Germline V gene sequence: CDR1 SGHAT, CDR2 FQNNGV. Trimming removed 1 base at V and 4 bases at J, with 10 bases between. The CDR3: CASSLGLGATEAFF. CDR3 nucleotides: TGTGCCAGCAGCTTAGGACTCGGGGCCACTGAAGCTTTCTTT.

With regard to this clonotype: A much larger clone lies a single base off, so this may be a read error. This sequence joins TRBV28 and TRBJ2-1; TRBD2 is a possible D gene (5 bases). Germline V CDR1 and CDR2: MDHEN, SYDVKM. Trimming removed 5 bases from V and 4 bases from J, with 15 bases in between. This CDR3 has 15 amino acids. The CDR3 here is CASSPSWRLYNEQFF. The DNA of the CDR3 is TGTGCCAGCAGTCCTAGCTGGAGGCTTTACAATGAGCAGTTCTTC.

Regarding this clonotype: A read error is possible here, since a much larger clone lies one base away. V usage is TRBV5-6 and J usage is TRBJ1-1; D is perhaps TRBD1 (6 bases). V was shortened by 4 bases and J by 5 bases, with 15 bases between the two germline ends. The CDR3 contains 14 residues. Germline V gives CDR1 SGHDT, CDR2 YYEEEE. CDR3 nucleotide sequence: TGTGCCAGCAGCCCGAACCGGGGGCAGACTGAAGCTTTCTTT. This translates into CASSPNRGQTEAFF.

Notes on this clonotype: The junction departs from germline at one end; a sequencing error may be responsible. The chain has TRBV11-2 and TRBJ2-5; possible D gene TRBD2, 5 bases. The germline V gene has CDR1 SGHAT and CDR2 FQNNGV. The CDR3 covers 16 residues. The CDR3 is CAGSLQLAECQETQYF. The DNA for the CDR3 is TGTGCCGGCAGCTTACAGCTAGCAGAGTGCCAAGAGACCCAGTACTTC.

This clonotype was observed many times. The rearrangement links TRBV6-5 to TRBJ2-4; 7 positions agree with TRBD2. Per the germline V gene, CDR1 is MNHEY and CDR2 is SVGAGI. The CDR3 loop spans 14 amino acids. V shed 8 bases, J shed 1 base, and the junction held 5 bases outside the gene matches. This CDR3 reads CASRVGRAKNIQYF. For the CDR3, the DNA is TGTGCCAGCCGGGTCGGGAGGGCCAAAAACATTCAGTACTTC.

A few counts support this clonotype. Given a much more abundant clone one base away, this may be a read error. The gene calls are TRBV5-6 and TRBJ2-1; D perhaps matches TRBD1 (5 bases). CDR1 is SGHDT, CDR2 YYEEEE, per germline. The CDR3 loop spans 15 amino acids. The CDR3, as DNA: TGTGCCAGCAGCTGGACACCAAGCTCCTACAATGAGCAGTCCTTC. It translates to CASSWTPSSYNEQSF.

This clonotype was seen only a few times. The germline gene is not matched at one end of the junction; a read error may be the cause. The V call is TRBV12-3 or TRBV12-4, the J call TRBJ2-6; either TRBD1 or TRBD2 may supply D (5 bases each). The CDR3 consists of 18 residues. The CDR3 is CASSLAGLGKAGTNILTF. In DNA, the CDR3 is TGTGCCAGCAGTTTAGCCGGTCTCGGGAAGGCTGGGACCAACATCCTGACTTTC.

As to this clonotype: It is unclear where the CDR3 begins or ends on the DNA, so no DNA is shown, and the CDR3 is as TCRdb lists it. The chain employs TRBV6-5 and TRBJ2-2; no check of the table's D call, TRBD1, against the DNA was made. The CDR3 numbers 16 amino acids, ends counted. Looked up from germline, CDR1 is MNHEY and CDR2 is SVGAGI. The CDR3 is CASSYSWAGGTGKLFF.

CDR3 bases: TGTGCCACCAGTGACCGAACGGGACAGTCAGGAGTGACCCAGTACTTC. It translates to CATSDRTGQSGVTQYF. V gene TRBV24-1 combines with J gene TRBJ2-5, with 7 positions matching TRBD1. Unmatched junction bases numbered 14, after V lost 4 bases and J lost 7 bases. The CDR3 consists of 16 residues. Per germline, CDR1 KGHDR and CDR2 SFDVKD.

This clonotype was detected only a few times. The rearrangement joins TRBV30 to TRBJ2-2, with D unclear. Trimming stripped 5 bases from V and 3 bases from J, with 7 bases between. CDR1 is GTSNPN and CDR2 is SVGIG in the germline V gene (reference sequence). The CDR3 consists of 12 residues. CDR3: CAWGEYTGELFF. In DNA form, the CDR3 reads TGTGCCTGGGGGGAATACACCGGGGAGCTGTTTTTT.

On this clonotype: Relative to the germline gene, one junction end is altered; a read error may explain this. The CDR3 here is CASSLRTGKAFF. The CDR3 DNA sequence: TGCGCCAGCAGTTTACGGACAGGAAAAGCTTTCTTC. J is TRBJ1-1 and V is TRBV6-2 or TRBV6-3; 7 positions match TRBD1. Germline CDR1 reads MNHEY; CDR2 reads SVGEGT. The CDR3 is 12 residues long.

This clonotype was detected only a few times. This sequence joins TRBV2 and TRBJ1-5; D unresolved. Trimming shortened V by 6 bases and J by 0 bases, and 12 bases separated the two germline ends. Germline assignment: CDR1 SNHLY and CDR2 FYNNEI. This CDR3 comprises 15 residues. CDR3 amino acids: CASRNGGISNQPQHF. The CDR3 DNA sequence: TGTGCCAGCAGAAACGGTGGGATTAGCAATCAGCCCCAGCATTTT.

The chain has TRBV5-1 and TRBJ2-1; 11 bases map to TRBD2. This CDR3 comprises 17 residues. Unmatched junction bases numbered 9, after V lost 4 bases and J lost 3 bases. The V gene's germline CDR1 is SGHRS and CDR2 YFSETQ. In DNA, the CDR3 is TGCGCCAGCAGCCTAGACATTAGCGGGAGGGTCTACAATGAGCAGTTCTTC. It yields the protein CASSLDISGRVYNEQFF. The full variable domain, with the rest looked up from reference TRBV5-1 and TRBJ2-1, is KAGVTQTPRYLIKTRGQQVTLSCSPISGHRSVSWYQQTPGQGLQFLFEYFSETQRNKGNFPGRFSGRQFSNSRSEMNVSTLELGDSALYLCASSLDISGRVYNEQFFGPGTRLTVL.

About this clonotype itself: A read error is possible here, since a much larger clone lies one base away. The chain joins TRBV28 to TRBJ1-1, with unresolved D. This CDR3 comprises 14 residues. In germline, CDR1 is MDHEN, CDR2 SYDVKM. The V gene lost 7 bases and the J gene lost 0 bases, with 12 bases spanning the gap. The CDR3 loop reads CASKPESMNTEAFF. DNA of the CDR3: TGTGCCAGCAAACCAGAGAGCATGAACACTGAAGCTTTCTTT.

This clonotype was detected a few times. The chain employs TRBV6-5 and TRBJ2-5, with 7 bases aligning to TRBD2. CDR3 size: 13 residues. V gave up 7 bases and J gave up 5 bases; unmatched junction bases: 7. Per germline, CDR1 MNHEY and CDR2 SVGAGI. The CDR3 bases are TGTGCCAGCAACACTGGGGGGGGGGAGACCCAGTACTTC. Translating it yields CASNTGGGETQYF.

This clonotype was observed a few times. A much larger clone is a single base away; this may be a read error. This CDR3 fails to terminate in the conserved phenylalanine or tryptophan, so it likely reflects a read error. J is TRBJ2-5 and V is TRBV6-6, with D maybe TRBD1 (5 bases). V lost 0 bases to trimming and J lost 5 bases, with 13 bases between them. CDR1 MNHNY and CDR2 SVGAGI come from the germline V gene (reference sequence). CDR3 length: 15 residues. In DNA, the CDR3 is TGTGCCAGCAGTTACTCGATAGGGGCCGGGGAGACCCAGTACTTA. It yields the protein CASSYSIGAGETQYL.